This TCR beta chain was identified during a study of lymphopenia after photon versus proton radiotherapy. Germline V gene data show CDR1 as SQVTM and CDR2 as ANQGSEA. CDR3 length equals 13 residues. Trimming left V 8 bases short and J 2 bases short, with 15 bases between. Repertoires were generated with immunoSEQ multiplex PCR, while TCRdb's copy carries only in-frame clones and drops some. The profile covers under 75,000 clones, with 85% to 95% appearing a single time and around 2.2% taken by the ten largest. The genes are TRBV29-1 and TRBJ2-5; the D gene is possibly TRBD1 (6 bases). This clonotype was sampled from a woman aged 40 to 50 with cholangiocarcinoma. The material was peripheral blood, obtained from a patient treated with photon-based radiotherapy. CDR3 protein: CSMLWDTQETQYF. The CDR3 DNA is TGCAGCATGCTTTGGGACACGCAAGAGACCCAGTACTTC.